Below, 15 T cell receptor beta chains from the same sample are listed, as sequenced in a study of blood T cell repertoires in COVID-19. Method: immunoSEQ multiplex PCR; TCRdb's copy keeps in-frame clones and lacks some. The sample lists 300,000 to 350,000 clones, 70% to 90% occurring once. Sequenced input: PBMCs or T cells enriched from blood (not recorded which). The source is a man aged 25-40 years who had recovered from COVID-19.

The chain carries TRBV5-8 and TRBJ1-5; D remains ambiguous. Trimming left V 0 bases short and J 0 bases short, with 10 bases between. This CDR3 comprises 16 residues. Germline values: CDR1 SGHTS, CDR2 YDEGEE. CDR3 sequence: CASSLGQMSSNQPQHF. The CDR3 DNA is TGTGCCAGCAGCTTGGGGCAGATGTCTAGCAATCAGCCCCAGCATTTT.

The chain employs TRBV6-5 and TRBJ1-5; D is perhaps TRBD1 (5 bases). The germline V gene has CDR1 MNHEY and CDR2 SVGAGI. V gave up 0 bases and J gave up 6 bases, with 12 bases separating them. This CDR3 region has 15 residues. The CDR3 sequence is CASSYSQGSSQPQHF. In DNA, the CDR3 is TGTGCCAGCAGTTACTCCCAGGGAAGCTCTCAGCCCCAGCATTTT.

The V call is TRBV5-1, the J call TRBJ2-5, with D maybe TRBD2 (6 bases). The V end lost 3 bases, the J end lost 7 bases, and 16 bases lay between the germline ends. CDR1 and CDR2 (germline): SGHRS, YFSETQ. CDR3 length: 14 residues. The CDR3 nucleotides read TGCGCCAGCAGCTGGGGAGAGGAGGGAGGGACCCAGTACTTC. It is translated as CASSWGEEGGTQYF.

The gene calls are TRBV4-2 and TRBJ2-7; 13 bases are a match to TRBD2. The CDR3 is 17 residues long. With 3 bases clipped from V and 2 bases from J, the junction kept 7 bases outside the gene matches. The germline V gene encodes CDR1 LGHNA and CDR2 YNFKEQ. The CDR3 sequence is CASSHGLAGATPYEQYF. The CDR3 nucleotides are TGTGCCAGCAGCCATGGACTAGCGGGGGCCACCCCCTACGAGCAGTACTTC.

V usage is TRBV14 and J usage is TRBJ1-2; weak D call: TRBD1 (5 bases). Trimming removed 1 base at V and 8 bases at J, with 17 bases between. The CDR3 length is 15 residues. CDR1 and CDR2 from the germline V gene are SGHDN and FVKESK. This CDR3 is CASSQVAGPTGGYTF. The CDR3 DNA reads as TGTGCCAGCAGCCAAGTAGCGGGGCCCACGGGAGGCTACACCTTC.

CDR3 sequence: CASSYVTDEDEAFF. Written as DNA, the CDR3 is TGTGCCAGCAGCTATGTGACAGACGAGGATGAAGCTTTCTTT. The gene calls are TRBV11-2 and TRBJ1-1; D is perhaps TRBD1 (5 bases). Trimming took 4 bases from V and 7 from J, leaving 16 bases between them. Germline loops: CDR1 SGHAT, CDR2 FQNNGV. CDR3 size: 14 residues.

The chain recombines TRBV5-5 with TRBJ1-2; TRBD1 agrees at 9 bases. CDR3 length: 14 amino acids. Germline V gene sequence: CDR1 SGHKS, CDR2 YYEKEE (reference sequence). The V gene end was trimmed by 5 bases and the J gene end by 5 bases; junction bases not matched to a gene: 7. The CDR3 is CASRTGTGRYGYTF. DNA of the CDR3: TGTGCCAGCAGGACCGGGACAGGGCGGTATGGCTACACCTTC.

This chain uses TRBV10-3 with TRBJ2-7, with D tentatively TRBD1 or TRBD2 (6 bases each). Trimming left V 6 bases short and J 3 bases short, with 9 bases between. Germline CDR1 and CDR2: ENHRY and SYGVKD. The CDR3 totals 12 residues. The CDR3 reads CAIREGHYEQYF. DNA of the CDR3: TGTGCCATCAGGGAGGGACACTACGAGCAGTACTTC.

With regard to this clone: No DNA is shown, since the ends of the CDR3 on it are uncertain; the CDR3 is the one TCRdb lists. V is TRBV6-5 and J is TRBJ2-2; no check of the table's D call, TRBD2, against the DNA was made. CDR1 is MNHEY and CDR2 is SVGAGI in the germline V gene. The CDR3 spans 13 residues, counting both ends. The CDR3 loop reads CASSSSGTGELFF.

The V and J genes are TRBV7-2 and TRBJ1-5; 7 nucleotides match TRBD1. V lost 7 bases and J lost 5; bases outside the gene matches: 11. The CDR3 is 15 amino acids. The germline V gene encodes CDR1 SGHTA and CDR2 FQGNSA. The CDR3 DNA reads as TGTGCCAGCACCGAGGGTACAGGGGCTTATCAGCCCCAGCATTTT. It encodes CASTEGTGAYQPQHF.

V gene TRBV2 combines with J gene TRBJ2-7, with TRBD2 matching over 7 bases. CDR3 length: 15 amino acids. Trimming took 5 bases from V and 0 from J; bases not matched to a gene: 7. Germline-derived CDR1 and CDR2 are SNHLY and FYNNEI. The CDR3 protein is CASSSFAGVSYEQYF. CDR3 DNA sequence: TGTGCCAGCAGTAGCTTTGCGGGGGTCTCCTACGAGCAGTACTTC.

The chain is built from TRBV5-1 and TRBJ2-1; 10 positions match TRBD2. CDR3 length equals 15 residues. CDR1 and CDR2 from the germline V gene are SGHRS and YFSETQ. Losses at the gene ends were 0 bases for V and 4 bases for J; bases not matched to a gene: 1. The CDR3 sequence is CASSLALAGYNEQFF. CDR3 coding DNA: TGCGCCAGCAGCTTGGCACTAGCGGGGTACAATGAGCAGTTCTTC. Variable domain in full (rest from reference TRBV5-1 and TRBJ2-1): KAGVTQTPRYLIKTRGQQVTLSCSPISGHRSVSWYQQTPGQGLQFLFEYFSETQRNKGNFPGRFSGRQFSNSRSEMNVSTLELGDSALYLCASSLALAGYNEQFFGPGTRLTVL.

As DNA, the CDR3 is TGTGCCAGCAGTAGAAGCGGGGGTGTGGGTACGCAGTATTTT. Residues: CASSRSGGVGTQYF. The chain is built from TRBV6-5 and TRBJ2-3, with 8 bases fitting TRBD2. The germline CDR1 and CDR2 sequences are MNHEY and SVGAGI. This CDR3 contains 14 residues. The V gene end was trimmed by 5 bases and the J gene end by 8 bases; junction bases not matched to a gene: 9.

This chain connects TRBV10-3 to TRBJ1-2; maybe TRBD1 (5 bases). Trimming stripped 4 bases from V and 7 bases from J, with 28 bases between. Looked up from germline, CDR1 is ENHRY and CDR2 is SYGVKD. The CDR3 has 18 amino acids. This chain's CDR3 is CAISGGEGKGRGSGGYTF. CDR3 nucleotide sequence: TGTGCCATCAGTGGAGGGGAAGGTAAAGGACGGGGGTCAGGTGGCTACACCTTC.

The genes are TRBV5-1 and TRBJ1-1; D perhaps matches TRBD1 (5 bases). Looked up from germline, CDR1 is SGHRS and CDR2 is YFSETQ. Trimming took 4 bases from V and 1 from J, leaving 14 bases between them. The CDR3 sequence is 15 residues long. The CDR3 sequence is CASSLIIGGNTEAFF. In DNA form, the CDR3 reads TGCGCCAGCAGCCTAATAATCGGGGGGAACACTGAAGCTTTCTTT.